The T cell receptor beta chain under discussion was sequenced for a study of cytomegalovirus exposure and HLA in healthy donors. Points on this clone: Its antigen is as yet unknown.

Germline CDR1 reads MNHNY; CDR2 reads SVGAGI (reference sequence). The V segment lost 8 bases and the J segment 4 bases; nucleotides outside the gene matches: 10. This CDR3 comprises 14 residues. Only in-frame clones appear in the TCRdb table, and some are missing; sequencing was by immunoSEQ multiplex PCR. The sample carries 250,000 to 300,000 clones, 90% recorded once. General observations from the study: Both high specificity and high sensitivity reportedly marked the classifier's diagnosis of cytomegalovirus status.

The rearrangement uses TRBV6-6 and TRBJ2-5, with 7 positions matching TRBD1. This sequence was found in a woman aged 18-30 years in good health and CMV-seronegative. Sequencing was done on a sample of PBMCs. The CDR3 DNA reads as TGTGCCAGCCGTGACAGGGACCGGGTAGAGACCCAGTACTTC. This translates into CASRDRDRVETQYF.